These 15 T cell receptor beta chains were sequenced from one sample in a study of beta chain features in type 1 diabetes. No antigen has been assigned to these receptors. Study-wide results and caveats: Within each of all four CD4+ subsets, Type 1 diabetes patients had TCRB CDR3s that were moderately but significantly shorter.

What was sequenced were expressed TCRB transcripts, since all of the isolated RNA had been reverse transcribed. TCRdb's copy holds only in-frame clones and misses some; the assay was immunoSEQ multiplex PCR. Of about 23,000 clones in the sample, more than 45% are singletons; the top ten hold under 0.45%. The sequenced sample consisted of stem cell memory CD4+ T cells from blood. The receptors derive from a man younger than 35 with type 1 diabetes.

This CDR3 reads CASSETGGASYEQYF. In nucleotides, the CDR3 is TGTGCCAGCAGTGAGACAGGGGGCGCGTCCTACGAGCAGTACTTC. This sequence joins TRBV5-6 and TRBJ2-7; the match to TRBD1 covers 10 bases. The V gene's germline CDR1 is SGHDT and CDR2 YYEEEE. The V segment lost 5 bases and the J segment 1 base; nucleotides outside the gene matches: 6. The CDR3 covers 15 residues.

To note about this clone: Within the sample, other DNA sequences also encode this same CDR3. The rearrangement joins TRBV19 to TRBJ2-3; 7 bases are a match to TRBD2. With V trimmed by 5 bases and J by 1 base, 0 bases remained unmatched. The germline CDR1 and CDR2 sequences are LNHDA and SQIVND (reference sequence). The CDR3 totals 13 residues. The CDR3 loop is CASSGRGTDTQYF. Here the CDR3 DNA reads TGTGCCAGTAGTGGGAGGGGCACAGATACGCAGTATTTT. Filled out from reference TRBV19 and TRBJ2-3, the complete variable domain reads DGGITQSPKYLFRKEGQNVTLSCEQNLNHDAMYWYRQDPGQGLRLIYYSQIVNDFQKGDIAEGYSVSREKKESFPLTVTSAQKNPTAFYLCASSGRGTDTQYFGPGTRLTVL.

The J gene is TRBJ2-7, the V gene TRBV9, with a tentative D call TRBD2 (5 bases). V lost 3 bases and J 1 base, leaving 17 bases between the germline ends. The germline gives CDR1 SGDLS, CDR2 YYNGEE. The CDR3 runs to 16 residues. CDR3 region: CASSEGAGRGSYEQYF. The CDR3 DNA is TGTGCCAGCAGCGAGGGAGCAGGACGGGGATCCTACGAGCAGTACTTC. Variable domain in full (rest from reference TRBV9 and TRBJ2-7): DSGVTQTPKHLITATGQRVTLRCSPRSGDLSVYWYQQSLDQGLQFLIQYYNGEERAKGNILERFSAQQFPDLHSELNLSSLELGDSALYFCASSEGAGRGSYEQYFGPGTRLTVT.

This clone was seen only a few times. The rearrangement uses TRBV25-1 and TRBJ2-3; no reliable D call. The V end lost 3 bases, the J end lost 1 base, and 8 bases lay between the germline ends. The CDR3 runs to 14 residues. Germline V gives CDR1 MGHDK, CDR2 SYGVNS. The CDR3 reads CASSDPMGTDTQYF. In DNA form, the CDR3 reads TGTGCCAGCAGTGACCCTATGGGCACAGATACGCAGTATTTT.

The chain recombines TRBV7-8 with TRBJ2-5; TRBD2 matches 11 bases. This CDR3 spans 16 amino acids. V trimming: 4 bases; J trimming: 3 bases; junction bases outside the gene matches: 7. The germline CDR1 and CDR2 sequences are SGHVS and FQNEAQ. CDR3 DNA: TGTGCCAGCAGCTCCTTTAGCGGGAGGGCAGAAGAGACCCAGTACTTC. Translation gives CASSSFSGRAEETQYF.

The chain recombines TRBV18 with TRBJ1-2, with D tentatively TRBD1 (6 bases). CDR1 and CDR2 (germline): KGHSH, LQKENI. V lost 2 bases and J lost 2, with 9 bases in between. The length of the CDR3 is 14 residues. This CDR3 reads CASSPGQPNYGYTF. In nucleotides, the CDR3 is TGTGCCAGCTCACCAGGACAGCCCAACTATGGCTACACCTTC.

The chain joins TRBV11-1 to TRBJ2-1; 8 nucleotides line up with TRBD2. The ends lost 4 bases at V and 7 bases at J; junction bases unmatched: 6. Germline CDR1 and CDR2: SGHAT and FQDESV (reference sequence). This CDR3 is 14 amino acids long. CDR3 nucleotides: TGTGCCAGCAGCTCTCCGACTAGCGAAAATGAGCAGTTCTTC. Translation: CASSSPTSENEQFF.

This clone was seen more than once but under ten times. The rearrangement joins TRBV7-9 to TRBJ2-3; D is possibly TRBD2 (6 bases). The germline gives CDR1 SEHNR, CDR2 FQNEAQ (reference sequence). Trimming took 6 bases from V and 6 from J, leaving 10 bases between them. The CDR3 runs 12 residues. The CDR3 reads CASSSGGDTQYF. The CDR3 region has the DNA TGTGCCAGCAGTTCCGGAGGGGATACGCAGTATTTT.

The chain has TRBV2 and TRBJ2-1; TRBD2 matches 11 bases. Germline V gene sequence: CDR1 SNHLY, CDR2 FYNNEI. V trimming: 7 bases; J trimming: 6 bases; junction bases outside the gene matches: 5. There are 14 residues in the CDR3. CDR3 bases: TGTGCCAGCACTATAGCGGGGGGGCGCAATGAGCAGTTCTTC. This sequence encodes CASTIAGGRNEQFF.

This chain connects TRBV7-6 to TRBJ2-5, with 7 bases that match TRBD2. Germline loops: CDR1 SGHVS, CDR2 FNYEAQ. V trimming: 0 bases; J trimming: 1 base; junction bases outside the gene matches: 17. The CDR3 covers 20 residues. The CDR3 nucleotides are TGTGCCAGCAGCTTAGCTGGTACCCATGTCGGGGGACTACGCCAAGAGACCCAGTACTTC. Translated, it gives CASSLAGTHVGGLRQETQYF.

A few counts support this clone. The chain has TRBV25-1 and TRBJ2-5; D perhaps matches TRBD1 (6 bases). The germline V and J ends were trimmed by 2 bases and 5 bases, with 12 bases remaining between them. Germline values: CDR1 MGHDK, CDR2 SYGVNS. CDR3 length: 14 residues. As DNA, the CDR3 is TGTGCCAGCAGTGAAAGTGGTGACAGGGAGACCCAGTACTTC. Translated: CASSESGDRETQYF.

This rearrangement joins TRBV21-1 to TRBJ2-1; the table's D call, TRBD2, has no DNA check behind it. TRBV21-1 is deemed a pseudogene. The length of the CDR3 is 15 residues. Here the CDR3 reads CASSQDSGRANEQFF. CDR3 coding DNA: TGTGCCAGCAGCCAAGACAGCGGGAGGGCAAATGAGCAGTTCTTC.

The chain has TRBV30 and TRBJ1-2; tentatively, D is TRBD1 (6 bases). V was shortened by 0 bases and J by 0 bases, with 17 bases between the two germline ends. From germline, CDR1 is GTSNPN and CDR2 SVGIG (reference sequence). The CDR3 has 17 amino acids. The DNA of the CDR3 is TGTGCCTGGAGTGTATCTCGTACAGGGAGATCTAACTATGGCTACACCTTC. Amino acids: CAWSVSRTGRSNYGYTF. Supplemented by reference TRBV30 and TRBJ1-2, the full variable domain reads SQTIHQWPATLVQPVGSPLSLECTVEGTSNPNLYWYRQAAGRGLQLLFYSVGIGQISSEVPQNLSASRPQDRQFILSSKKLLLSDSGFYLCAWSVSRTGRSNYGYTFGSGTRLTVV.

The CDR3 sequence is CASTRDRMSYTF. CDR3 in DNA: TGTGCCAGCACCAGAGACAGGATGAGCTACACCTTC. V usage is TRBV28 and J usage is TRBJ1-2; D is possibly TRBD1 (6 bases). V was cut by 7 bases and J by 9 bases, with 15 bases left in between. CDR1 is MDHEN and CDR2 is SYDVKM in the germline V gene. The CDR3 covers 12 residues.

The V call is TRBV14, the J call TRBJ2-4; 8 positions match TRBD1. Trimming at V came to 4 bases and at J to 2 bases, leaving 16 bases not matched to a gene. This CDR3 spans 19 amino acids. Germline assignment: CDR1 SGHDN and CDR2 FVKESK. CDR3 amino acids: CASSPPAGGAGLSKNIQYF. Written as DNA, the CDR3 is TGTGCCAGCAGCCCCCCCGCAGGGGGCGCGGGATTATCCAAAAACATTCAGTACTTC.